These 13 T cell receptor beta chains originate from one sample sequenced in a study of prognosis after radiotherapy for stage I lung cancer. From genomic DNA, TCR beta CDR3 was amplified by two-round multiplex PCR. TRBV and TRBJ genes each had their own specific primers in first-round PCR. Using its own MiXCR run on the multiplex PCR reads, TCRdb lists one record per CDR3 protein. This sample has roughly 30,000 distinct CDR3 sequences, with roughly 40% found just once. This material consisted of PBMCs, taken before or after stereotactic body radiation therapy (not recorded which). The source of these receptors is a donor over 45 with non-small cell lung cancer.

A remark on this clonotype: A far larger clone differs by one base, so this is likely a read error. This rearrangement joins TRBV6-8 to TRBJ2-7, with D maybe TRBD1 (5 bases). Looked up from germline, CDR1 is MNHGY and CDR2 is SAAAGT. The CDR3 is made up of 15 amino acids. Trimming took off 4 bases at V and 0 bases at J, with 13 bases between the two ends. The CDR3 loop is CASSSTVSSSYEQYF. The CDR3 coding sequence is TGTGCCAGCAGTTCGACAGTGTCTAGCTCCTACGAGCAGTACTTC.

V and J are TRBV7-3 and TRBJ2-5, with D possibly matching TRBD1 (5 bases). The germline gives CDR1 SGHTA, CDR2 FQGTGA. V lost 5 bases and J 1 base, leaving 8 bases between the germline ends. The CDR3 contains 13 residues. The CDR3 protein is CASSLGLQETQYF. The CDR3 nucleotides read TGTGCCAGCAGCCTGGGGCTCCAAGAGACCCAGTACTTC.

This clonotype has a handful of counts. J is TRBJ2-3 and V is TRBV3-1; 7 bases map to TRBD1. The CDR3 totals 16 residues. V was clipped by 4 bases and J by 4 bases; unmatched bases: 11. Germline loops: CDR1 LGHDT, CDR2 YNNKEL (reference sequence). CDR3 bases: TGTGCCAGCAGCCCAGGGGGTGGGGGCCGGGCAGATACGCAGTATTTT. It codes for CASSPGGGGRADTQYF.

This clonotype has a count of ten or more. The V and J genes are TRBV6-2 or TRBV6-3 and TRBJ1-2; D might be TRBD1 (5 bases). The length of the CDR3 is 13 residues. V was pared by 6 bases and J by 1 base, with 9 bases between. Germline lookup yields CDR1 MNHEY and CDR2 SVGEGT. The CDR3 DNA reads as TGTGCCAGCAGACCCGACAGTAACTATGGCTACACCTTC. Amino acids: CASRPDSNYGYTF.

This rearrangement joins TRBV5-1 to TRBJ1-5; possibly TRBD1 for D (5 bases). Germline-derived CDR1 and CDR2 are SGHRS and YFSETQ. Trimming took off 0 bases at V and 9 bases at J, with 13 bases between the two ends. The CDR3 is made up of 14 amino acids. CDR3 sequence (DNA): TGCGCCAGCAGCTTGGATTGGGGGATTCCGCCCCAGCATTTT. Its protein product is CASSLDWGIPPQHF.

This clonotype appeared a single time. The junction differs from germline at one of its ends, possibly a read error. V gene TRBV6-2 or TRBV6-3 combines with J gene TRBJ2-2; D possibly corresponds to TRBD2 (5 bases). CDR1 is MNHEY and CDR2 is SVGEGT in the germline V gene. The CDR3 runs 15 residues. The CDR3 loop reads CASSGRKSNTWELLF. CDR3 in DNA: TGTGCCAGCAGTGGGCGGAAGTCGAACACCTGGGAGCTGCTTTTT.

This clonotype was seen many times. The V and J genes are TRBV30 and TRBJ2-2, with TRBD1 identical over 7 bases. V dropped 7 bases and J dropped 2; count of bases not matched to a gene: 4. This CDR3 comprises 13 residues. The germline V gene has CDR1 GTSNPN and CDR2 SVGIG (reference sequence). The CDR3 DNA follows: TGTGCCTACCGGGACAGTAACACCGGGGAGCTGTTTTTT. This translates into CAYRDSNTGELFF.

The table lists this clonotype with many counts. In nucleotides, the CDR3 is TGCAGTGCTAGGAAGTTTCCCGATACGCAGTATTTT. Translated, it gives CSARKFPDTQYF. The V and J genes are TRBV20-1 and TRBJ2-3, with D hard to call. V lost 3 bases and J 6 bases, leaving 10 bases between the germline ends. Germline CDR1 is DFQATT and CDR2 is SNEGSKA (reference sequence). The length of the CDR3 is 12 residues.

Ten or more counts support this clonotype. The chain combines TRBV7-9 with TRBJ1-4; weak D call: TRBD1 (5 bases). This CDR3 is built from 14 residues. Trimming stripped 1 base from V and 4 bases from J, with 7 bases between. CDR1 and CDR2 from the germline V gene are SEHNR and FQNEAQ (reference sequence). CDR3 nucleotide sequence: TGTGCCAGCAGCTTAGTGGGGGGTAATGAAAAACTGTTTTTT. It yields the protein CASSLVGGNEKLFF.

Worth noting for this clonotype: Its ends do not fully match the called genes, so a read error is possible. The rearrangement links TRBV7-3 to TRBJ2-7; D may be TRBD1 (6 bases). The V gene's germline CDR1 is SGHTA and CDR2 FQGTGA. CDR3 length: 15 amino acids. CDR3 in DNA: TGTGCCAGCAGCCCGCAGGGAACTGGGGGCTACGAGCAGCACTTC. Its translation is CASSPQGTGGYEQHF.

In the case of this clonotype: An end of the junction differs from the germline gene, which may be a read error. The chain uses TRBV25-1 and TRBJ2-1; a weak D match, TRBD2 (7 bases). The CDR3 extends over 13 amino acids. Germline CDR1 is MGHDK and CDR2 is SYGVNS. The CDR3 spells CASSRGGYNDQFF. In DNA, the CDR3 is TGTGCCAGCAGTAGGGGGGGTTACAATGATCAGTTCTTC. The full variable domain, in which reference TRBV25-1 and TRBJ2-1 provide the parts outside the CDR3, is EADIYQTPRYLVIGTGKKITLECSQTMGHDKMYWYQQDPGMELHLIHYSYGVNSTEKGDLSSESTVSRIRTEHFPLTLESARPSHTSQYLCASSRGGYNDQFFGPGTRLTVL.

This clonotype has at least ten counts. The chain links TRBV5-1 to TRBJ2-5, with 7 bases fitting TRBD2. This CDR3 is 14 amino acids long. J lost 2 bases, V lost 2 bases, and 3 bases had no gene match. The V gene's germline CDR1 is SGHRS and CDR2 YFSETQ. The CDR3 is CASSFSGLQETQYF. CDR3 nucleotides: TGCGCCAGCAGCTTTAGCGGGCTACAAGAGACCCAGTACTTC. The full variable domain, with the rest looked up from reference TRBV5-1 and TRBJ2-5, is KAGVTQTPRYLIKTRGQQVTLSCSPISGHRSVSWYQQTPGQGLQFLFEYFSETQRNKGNFPGRFSGRQFSNSRSEMNVSTLELGDSALYLCASSFSGLQETQYFGPGTRLLVL.

CDR3 in amino acids: CASSVGWRASGNTIYF. CDR3 bases: TGTGCCAGCAGTGTAGGTTGGCGGGCCTCTGGAAACACCATATATTTT. The V call is TRBV6-2 or TRBV6-3, the J call TRBJ1-3; D not resolved. The CDR3 runs 16 residues. With 5 bases removed from V and 0 bases from J, the gap between germline ends came to 14 bases. In germline, CDR1 is MNHEY, CDR2 SVGEGT.